The 32 T cell receptor beta chains below were found in one sample sequenced in a study of spatial heterogeneity in lung cancer. Study findings and constraints: Tumor mutation counts were tracked by expanded intratumoral alpha and beta TCR counts.

One entry per CDR3 protein, called by TCRdb with MiXCR from the 5' RACE reads. The repertoire includes approximately 7,600 distinct CDR3 sequences, approximately 17% of them detected once, and approximately 12% sits in the top ten. Their cognate antigens are unknown. Time point meaning: sample taken at primary tumor resection. Sequencing was performed on lung tumor tissue, taken at surgery. These receptors came from a female donor with early-stage non-small cell lung cancer.

There are a few counts of this clonotype. CDR3 amino acids: CASSQDRVVVAKNIQYF. For the CDR3, the DNA is TGCGCCAGCAGCCAAGATCGAGTAGTTGTCGCCAAAAACATTCAGTACTTC. The V call is TRBV4-3, the J call TRBJ2-4; D unclear. Germline V gene lookup returns CDR1 LGHNA and CDR2 YSLEER. This CDR3 is built from 17 residues. Trimming took off 0 bases at V and 1 base at J, with 13 bases between the two ends.

This clonotype has more than one count but fewer than ten. V usage is TRBV10-3 and J usage is TRBJ2-5; perhaps TRBD1 as D (6 bases). This CDR3 is 12 amino acids long. The ends were cut back, 6 bases at V and 2 bases at J, with 7 bases in the middle. Germline V CDR1 and CDR2: ENHRY, SYGVKD. In nucleotides, the CDR3 is TGTGCCATCAGGGACAGACAAGAGACCCAGTACTTC. This encodes CAIRDRQETQYF.

This clonotype was counted a few times. V usage is TRBV20-1 and J usage is TRBJ2-5; tentatively, D is TRBD1 (6 bases). The V end was cut by 6 bases, the J end by 7 bases, with 12 bases between. The CDR3 covers 11 residues. CDR1 is DFQATT and CDR2 is SNEGSKA in the germline V gene (reference sequence). CDR3 DNA sequence: TGCAGTGCGGTACAGGGTTGGACCCAGTACTTC. This gives the protein CSAVQGWTQYF.

This clonotype is classed as medium-sized. V usage is TRBV2 and J usage is TRBJ1-5; tentative D call: TRBD1 (6 bases). Germline V CDR1 and CDR2: SNHLY, FYNNEI. This CDR3 is 14 amino acids long. The V gene lost 1 base and the J gene lost 6 bases, with 10 bases spanning the gap. The CDR3 sequence is CASSEGGGGQPQHF. CDR3 coding DNA: TGTGCCAGCAGTGAAGGAGGGGGGGGTCAGCCCCAGCATTTT.

Relative to its sample, this clonotype is medium-sized. This rearrangement joins TRBV4-2 to TRBJ2-3; no definite D call. Trimming removed 1 base at V and 5 bases at J, with 7 bases between. Germline-derived CDR1 and CDR2 are LGHNA and YNFKEQ. CDR3 size: 13 residues. The CDR3 region has the DNA TGTGCCAGCAGCCAAGGACTCCTAGATACGCAGTATTTT. Translation: CASSQGLLDTQYF.

Within the sample, this clonotype is medium-sized. The CDR3 bases are TGTGCCAGCAGTTACCCGACTAGCGGATACACCGGGGAGCTGTTTTTT. Protein product: CASSYPTSGYTGELFF. The genes are TRBV28 and TRBJ2-2, with TRBD2 identical over 9 bases. The CDR3 sequence is 16 residues long. V trimming: 4 bases; J trimming: 3 bases; junction bases outside the gene matches: 6. Germline lookup yields CDR1 MDHEN and CDR2 SYDVKM.

Here the CDR3 reads CASSPDRGSYNEQFF. The CDR3 nucleotides are TGTGCCAGCAGCCCCGACAGGGGCTCCTACAATGAGCAGTTCTTC. The chain carries TRBV7-3 and TRBJ2-1; 8 bases agree with TRBD1. The V gene end was trimmed by 5 bases and the J gene end by 0 bases; junction bases not matched to a gene: 3. This CDR3 is 15 amino acids long. Germline CDR1 SGHTA, CDR2 FQGTGA.

J is TRBJ2-2 and V is TRBV20-1; 12 bases agree with TRBD2. Germline-derived CDR1 and CDR2 are DFQATT and SNEGSKA (reference sequence). The trim removed 7 bases at V and 0 bases at J, leaving 12 bases unmatched. The CDR3 runs to 18 residues. CDR3 in amino acids: CSVVSPLAGGANTGELFF. CDR3 in DNA: TGCAGTGTCGTATCGCCACTAGCGGGGGGAGCGAACACCGGGGAGCTGTTTTTT.

Relative to its sample, this clonotype is medium-sized. DNA of the CDR3: TGTGCCAGCAGCACCGCCGGGACGCTGAACACTGAAGCTTTCTTT. It is translated as CASSTAGTLNTEAFF. V usage is TRBV6-5 and J usage is TRBJ1-1, with D tentatively TRBD1 (5 bases). The germline V gene has CDR1 MNHEY and CDR2 SVGAGI. Deletions cut 6 bases from V and 0 bases from J, with 14 bases between. The CDR3 length is 15 residues.

This clonotype qualifies as medium-sized. The CDR3 bases are TGTGCCAGCAGCCAAGCGGGGCTTAGGGCAGATGAGCAGTTCTTC. Its translation is CASSQAGLRADEQFF. V is TRBV3-1 and J is TRBJ2-1; D tentatively fits TRBD1 or TRBD2 (5 bases each). The CDR3 extends over 15 amino acids. V dropped 1 base and J dropped 8 bases, with 15 bases sitting between them. Looked up from germline, CDR1 is LGHDT and CDR2 is YNNKEL (reference sequence).

CDR3 sequence reads: CSVVGGGAWIGQYF. The CDR3, as DNA: TGCAGCGTTGTTGGCGGGGGGGCCTGGATCGGGCAGTACTTC. The rearrangement joins TRBV29-1 to TRBJ2-7, with 9 bases fitting TRBD2. CDR1 is SQVTM and CDR2 is ANQGSEA in the germline V gene. The V gene end was trimmed by 4 bases and the J gene end by 9 bases; junction bases not matched to a gene: 13. The CDR3 runs to 14 residues.

This clonotype qualifies as medium-sized. The rearrangement links TRBV12-3 or TRBV12-4 to TRBJ2-3, with 11 bases matching TRBD2. CDR3 length equals 16 residues. V trimming: 2 bases; J trimming: 9 bases; junction bases outside the gene matches: 10. The CDR3 DNA sequence: TGTGCCAGCAGTTTAAGGTCTAGCGGGGGGAGTTGGACGCAGTATTTT. It is translated as CASSLRSSGGSWTQYF.

This chain connects TRBV20-1 to TRBJ2-5; D remains ambiguous. This CDR3 is built from 13 residues. Between the trimmed V and J ends, which lost 3 bases and 4 bases, there was a span of 12 bases. Germline V gene sequence: CDR1 DFQATT, CDR2 SNEGSKA (reference sequence). The CDR3 sequence is CSASSRKAETQYF. The CDR3, as DNA: TGCAGTGCTAGCTCTAGAAAGGCAGAGACCCAGTACTTC.

This clonotype is medium-sized in the sample. V usage is TRBV2 and J usage is TRBJ2-5; maybe TRBD1 (5 bases). The CDR3 covers 13 residues. Per the germline V gene, CDR1 is SNHLY and CDR2 is FYNNEI. Trimming shortened V by 6 bases and J by 7 bases, and 15 bases separated the two germline ends. The CDR3 protein is CASSEWTRGTQYF. The CDR3 bases are TGTGCCAGCAGCGAGTGGACACGTGGGACCCAGTACTTC.

This clonotype occurred a few times. The chain carries TRBV7-8 and TRBJ1-3; D unclear. Germline loops: CDR1 SGHVS, CDR2 FQNEAQ. This CDR3 spans 16 amino acids. The V and J ends lost 7 bases and 0 bases respectively, with 16 bases between them. CDR3 sequence: CASIIDTWDSGNTIYF. CDR3 nucleotides: TGTGCCAGCATCATAGATACCTGGGACTCTGGAAACACCATATATTTT.

This clonotype was observed a handful of times. The chain is built from TRBV10-2 and TRBJ1-5, with D possibly matching TRBD1 (5 bases). V lost 6 bases and J 5 bases, leaving 14 bases between the germline ends. CDR1 and CDR2 (germline): WSHSY, SAAADI. This CDR3 contains 14 residues. Here the CDR3 reads CASREGTTDQPQHF. CDR3 sequence (DNA): TGCGCCAGCAGAGAGGGGACGACCGATCAGCCCCAGCATTTT.

This clonotype is labeled medium-sized. The rearrangement links TRBV5-1 to TRBJ2-7; D unresolved. V was shortened by 0 bases and J by 1 base, with 8 bases between the two germline ends. This CDR3 spans 14 amino acids. CDR1 is SGHRS and CDR2 is YFSETQ in the germline V gene. This CDR3 reads CASSLDRRSYEQYF. CDR3 coding DNA: TGCGCCAGCAGCTTGGATCGTCGGTCCTACGAGCAGTACTTC.

This chain connects TRBV18 to TRBJ2-7; TRBD2 agrees at 14 bases. The germline V gene encodes CDR1 KGHSH and CDR2 LQKENI. The length of the CDR3 is 18 residues. Unmatched junction bases numbered 14, after V lost 6 bases and J lost 4 bases. CDR3 nucleotide sequence: TGTGCCAGCTCCCCAACCGGGACTAGCGGGGGTCGGGGATACGAGCAGTACTTC. The encoded protein is CASSPTGTSGGRGYEQYF.

By sample fraction, this clonotype is medium-sized. The chain uses TRBV4-3 and TRBJ1-2; D not certain. V was cut by 0 bases and J by 5 bases, with 19 bases left in between. CDR1 and CDR2 from the germline V gene are LGHNA and YSLEER. The CDR3 covers 17 residues. This CDR3 is CASSQDLRTWTRYGYTF. CDR3 coding DNA: TGCGCCAGCAGCCAAGATCTTCGAACCTGGACGCGTTATGGCTACACCTTC.

This clonotype occurred a few times. V is TRBV7-2 and J is TRBJ2-4; D call uncertain. The CDR3 runs to 18 residues. Trimming removed 1 base from V and 0 bases from J, with 16 bases in between. Germline V gives CDR1 SGHTA, CDR2 FQGNSA. This CDR3 is CASSLGPQVESAKNIQYF. For the CDR3, the DNA is TGTGCCAGCAGCTTAGGCCCCCAGGTTGAGTCAGCCAAAAACATTCAGTACTTC. The variable domain in full, completed from reference TRBV7-2 and TRBJ2-4, reads GAGVSQSPSNKVTEKGKDVELRCDPISGHTALYWYRQSLGQGLEFLIYFQGNSAPDKSGLPSDRFSAERTGGSVSTLTIQRTQQEDSAVYLCASSLGPQVESAKNIQYFGAGTRLSVL.

V is TRBV7-9 and J is TRBJ1-1; D uncertain. This CDR3 is 15 amino acids long. CDR1 is SEHNR, CDR2 FQNEAQ, per germline (reference sequence). The V end was cut by 5 bases, the J end by 0 bases, with 13 bases between. The chain's CDR3 is CASSEIQTMNTEAFF. CDR3 DNA: TGTGCCAGCAGCGAAATACAGACTATGAACACTGAAGCTTTCTTT.

By share, this clonotype ranks as medium-sized. The chain recombines TRBV5-1 with TRBJ2-1; D possibly corresponds to TRBD2 (7 bases). Trimming left V 0 bases short and J 7 bases short, with 17 bases between. This CDR3 has 16 amino acids. Looked up from germline, CDR1 is SGHRS and CDR2 is YFSETQ. CDR3 protein: CASSLAVGGPDNEQFF. The CDR3, as DNA: TGCGCCAGCAGCTTGGCTGTGGGGGGGCCGGATAATGAGCAGTTCTTC.

The chain is built from TRBV28 and TRBJ2-7, with D uncertain. The CDR3 length is 13 residues. CDR1 and CDR2 from the germline V gene are MDHEN and SYDVKM. The CDR3 DNA reads TGTGTCACCCAACCCCCCGGAACCTACGAGCAGTACTTC. Encoded protein: CVTQPPGTYEQYF.

CDR3 in amino acids: CASSLTGTQNYGYTF. DNA of the CDR3: TGTGCCAGCAGTTTAACCGGGACACAGAACTATGGCTACACCTTC. V is TRBV12-3 or TRBV12-4 and J is TRBJ1-2; weak D call: TRBD1 (6 bases). Deletions cut 2 bases from V and 2 bases from J, with 12 bases between. This CDR3 spans 15 amino acids.

The chain joins TRBV4-3 to TRBJ1-6; TRBD1 matches 8 bases. Germline V lookup: CDR1 LGHNA, CDR2 YSLEER. V shed 1 base and J 8 bases; nucleotides not matched to a gene: 4. The CDR3 is made up of 15 amino acids. For the CDR3, the DNA is TGCGCCAGCAGCCAAGGGACAGGGTTTGATTCACCCCTCCACTTT. Encoded protein: CASSQGTGFDSPLHF.

This clonotype was counted between two and nine times. The chain recombines TRBV30 with TRBJ2-2; D is unclear. The CDR3 is made up of 12 amino acids. V dropped 2 bases and J dropped 9 bases, with 10 bases sitting between them. Germline V gene lookup returns CDR1 GTSNPN and CDR2 SVGIG (reference sequence). CDR3: CAWSPPARELFF. The CDR3 DNA reads TGTGCCTGGAGTCCCCCAGCCCGGGAGCTGTTTTTT.

The chain links TRBV7-8 to TRBJ2-5; D unresolved. The CDR3 contains 12 residues. CDR1 and CDR2 (germline): SGHVS, FQNEAQ. Trimming left V 4 bases short and J 5 bases short, with 8 bases between. CDR3 sequence: CASSWFRETQYF. CDR3 DNA sequence: TGTGCCAGCAGCTGGTTTAGGGAGACCCAGTACTTC.

The CDR3 here is CASRRDQNTGELFF. The DNA for the CDR3 is TGTGCCAGCAGAAGAGACCAGAACACCGGGGAGCTGTTTTTT. This rearrangement joins TRBV2 to TRBJ2-2; D remains unclear. The CDR3 consists of 14 residues. CDR1 is SNHLY and CDR2 is FYNNEI in the germline V gene. The ends were cut back, 6 bases at V and 1 base at J, with 9 bases in the middle.

The V gene is TRBV5-1, the J gene TRBJ2-7; weak D call: TRBD1 (5 bases). V was shortened by 4 bases and J by 0 bases, with 11 bases between the two germline ends. The CDR3 sequence is 14 residues long. Germline V gene sequence: CDR1 SGHRS, CDR2 YFSETQ. The CDR3 nucleotides read TGCGCCAGCAGCCCCGACAGTAGCTCCTACGAGCAGTACTTC. This gives the protein CASSPDSSSYEQYF.

This chain uses TRBV18 with TRBJ1-4, with 8 bases matching TRBD1. Germline CDR1 and CDR2: KGHSH and LQKENI. V shed 5 bases and J 6 bases; nucleotides not matched to a gene: 8. This CDR3 has 15 amino acids. Here the CDR3 DNA reads TGTGCCAGCTCAGCCCTGACAGGGGAATATGAAAAACTGTTTTTT. Its translation is CASSALTGEYEKLFF.

This clonotype was seen only once. This rearrangement joins TRBV10-3 to TRBJ2-3; a possible D gene is TRBD1 (5 bases). CDR3 length: 14 residues. The ends were cut back, 0 bases at V and 1 base at J, with 5 bases in the middle. Germline V CDR1 and CDR2: ENHRY, SYGVKD. CDR3 in DNA: TGTGCCATCAGTGAGTCGACAGGCACAGATACGCAGTATTTT. Amino acid sequence: CAISESTGTDTQYF.

This clonotype appeared a few times. The chain employs TRBV4-2 and TRBJ2-5; tentatively, D is TRBD1 (5 bases). The V end lost 1 base, the J end lost 1 base, and 10 bases lay between the germline ends. Germline V gene data show CDR1 as LGHNA and CDR2 as YNFKEQ. The CDR3 consists of 15 residues. This chain's CDR3 is CASSQAGALQETQYF. CDR3 DNA sequence: TGTGCCAGCAGCCAAGCTGGGGCCCTCCAAGAGACCCAGTACTTC.